Shown below are 11 T cell receptor beta chains from a single sample sequenced in a study of regulatory T cells in long-lasting Graves disease. As for time point: newly diagnosed GD, antithyroid drugs for less than 3 months. TCR sequences were obtained from RNA taken from PBMCs. Arm-PCR of CDR3 regions and iRepertoire HTBI primers were the basis on which TCR beta libraries were built. Via MiXCR, TCRdb re-called the multiplex PCR reads, giving one row per CDR3 protein. The table has 240,000 or so distinct CDR3 sequences, roughly a fifth seen once. Sequences were derived from peripheral blood mononuclear cells (PBMCs), sampled at new diagnosis, from a patient treated with antithyroid drugs. These receptors were taken from a female donor with Graves disease.

This clonotype was counted at least ten times. The gene calls are TRBV20-1 and TRBJ1-6, with a tentative D call TRBD1 (5 bases). CDR1 DFQATT and CDR2 SNEGSKA come from the germline V gene (reference sequence). With 6 bases removed from V and 5 bases from J, the gap between germline ends came to 11 bases. The CDR3 totals 13 residues. The CDR3 sequence is CSAKSTDNSPLHF. The CDR3, as DNA: TGCAGTGCAAAGTCGACAGATAATTCACCCCTCCACTTT.

In its sample, this clonotype was seen many times. The J gene is TRBJ1-1, the V gene TRBV11-2, with D unclear. V was cut by 3 bases and J by 1 base, with 6 bases left in between. This CDR3 comprises 13 residues. In germline, CDR1 is SGHAT, CDR2 FQNNGV. The CDR3 loop reads CASSFHQNTEAFF. The CDR3 region has the DNA TGTGCCAGCAGCTTCCACCAGAACACTGAAGCTTTCTTT.

This chain connects TRBV9 to TRBJ2-1, with D maybe TRBD2 (6 bases). This CDR3 is built from 16 residues. The germline V gene encodes CDR1 SGDLS and CDR2 YYNGEE. Trimming left V 0 bases short and J 7 bases short, with 17 bases between. As DNA, the CDR3 is TGTGCCAGCAGCGTAGGGGGGGTAAGTAGGTCGAATGAGCAGTTCTTC. It translates to CASSVGGVSRSNEQFF.

The chain recombines TRBV7-2 with TRBJ1-1, with 7 bases fitting TRBD1. The CDR3 extends over 17 amino acids. The germline gives CDR1 SGHTA, CDR2 FQGNSA. V dropped 5 bases and J dropped 1; count of bases not matched to a gene: 13. The DNA of the CDR3 is TGTGCCAGCAGCCCCAAGACAGGGTTGGTGGGGAACACTGAAGCTTTCTTT. It codes for CASSPKTGLVGNTEAFF.

This clonotype has ten or more counts. The chain links TRBV20-1 to TRBJ1-6, with a weak D call TRBD1 (5 bases). Trimming removed 7 bases from V and 7 bases from J, with 14 bases in between. This CDR3 is built from 13 residues. Germline V gene sequence: CDR1 DFQATT, CDR2 SNEGSKA (reference sequence). CDR3 nucleotide sequence: TGCAGTGGTCAAGGGGCCCCAAATTCACCCCTCCACTTT. Translation: CSGQGAPNSPLHF.

The chain links TRBV19 to TRBJ2-1; D remains unclear. Germline V gene sequence: CDR1 LNHDA, CDR2 SQIVND (reference sequence). The V end was cut by 1 base, the J end by 4 bases, with 5 bases between. CDR3 length: 13 residues. The CDR3 protein is CASSIVPYNEQFF. CDR3 in DNA: TGTGCCAGTAGTATAGTGCCATACAATGAGCAGTTCTTC.

This clonotype was seen at least ten times. V gene TRBV3-1 combines with J gene TRBJ2-1; D is uncertain. Germline-derived CDR1 and CDR2 are LGHDT and YNNKEL (reference sequence). V lost 2 bases to trimming and J lost 6 bases, with 11 bases between them. CDR3 length: 14 amino acids. The CDR3 protein is CASSQFRALNEQFF. Written as DNA, the CDR3 is TGTGCCAGCAGCCAATTTCGGGCTCTCAATGAGCAGTTCTTC.

The chain is built from TRBV19 and TRBJ2-2; 7 bases line up with TRBD1. The CDR3 loop spans 13 amino acids. From germline, CDR1 is LNHDA and CDR2 SQIVND (reference sequence). J lost 7 bases, V lost 10 bases, and 9 bases had no gene match. The CDR3 protein is CATSRGQGGELFF. The DNA for the CDR3 is TGTGCCACCTCGAGGGGGCAGGGCGGGGAGCTGTTTTTT.

The table lists this clonotype with many counts. V is TRBV11-2 and J is TRBJ2-1; D remains ambiguous. Trimming took off 5 bases at V and 3 bases at J, with 20 bases between the two ends. CDR3 size: 17 residues. Germline CDR1 is SGHAT and CDR2 is FQNNGV. The CDR3 nucleotides read TGTGCCAGCAGCCCGATCGGGTCGCCGAAAATCTACAATGAGCAGTTCTTC. As protein: CASSPIGSPKIYNEQFF.

This clonotype was seen only a few times. An end of the junction differs from the germline gene, which may be a read error. The chain couples TRBV11-1 to TRBJ1-1; D is undetermined. This CDR3 has 13 residues. Germline assignment: CDR1 SGHAT and CDR2 FQDESV (reference sequence). CDR3 in DNA: TGTGCCAGCAGCTTCACCGGGAACACTGAAGCTTCCTTT. Protein product: CASSFTGNTEASF.

This chain connects TRBV29-1 to TRBJ1-5; D remains ambiguous. Germline V gene data show CDR1 as SQVTM and CDR2 as ANQGSEA. The CDR3 is made up of 12 amino acids. The germline V and J ends were trimmed by 4 bases and 3 bases, with 7 bases remaining between them. The CDR3 DNA is TGCAGCGTTGCTGAATTCAATCAGCCCCAGCATTTT. The encoded protein is CSVAEFNQPQHF.